The following is a T cell receptor beta chain sequence with its context. Antigen unknown. The data originate from a study of Ad26.COV2.S vaccination and SARS-CoV-2 variants. Study context: Donor allocation was to the COV1001 Ad26.COV2.S trial arm. Ad26.COV2.S was injected intramuscularly once or twice, 56 days apart. Broader study findings: Spike-specific responses of CD8+ and CD4+ T cells were reported to display substantial breadth after vaccination.

The treatment is: around 19 received Ad26.COV2.S at low or high dose, single or two shots; several received placebo; per-sample allocation not given. At day 63 after the first vaccine or placebo injection, samples were drawn. CDR3 length: 14 residues. Per the germline V gene, CDR1 is MNHNY and CDR2 is SVGAGI (reference sequence). V was pared by 4 bases and J by 6 bases, with 6 bases of the junction left unmatched. Produced via immunoSEQ multiplex PCR; TCRdb's table is partial and in-frame only. The sample yields 410,000 or so clones, 80% to 95% seen once. This chain connects TRBV6-6 to TRBJ2-3, with 8 nucleotides matching TRBD1. The sequencing used peripheral blood, collected in a trial of Ad26.COV2.S vaccine versus placebo. The clonotype comes from a person aged 18-60 years who received the Ad26.COV2.S COVID-19 vaccine or a placebo. CDR3 in amino acids: CASSWTGRLDTQYF. In nucleotides, the CDR3 is TGTGCCAGCAGTTGGACAGGGCGACTGGATACGCAGTATTTT.